This T cell receptor beta chain was identified during a study of patients and donors after allogeneic stem cell transplantation. TCRdb used MiXCR to reprocess the RT-PCR reads, holding one entry per CDR3 protein. The sample yields about 70,000 distinct CDR3 sequences, about a quarter seen once. V dropped 4 bases and J dropped 2 bases, with 5 bases sitting between them. CDR3 length: 13 amino acids. The germline V gene encodes CDR1 KGHSH and CDR2 LQKENI. There are a few counts of this clonotype. Sequencing was carried out using blood, either unsorted or a sorted T cell fraction (not recorded which). V gene TRBV18 combines with J gene TRBJ2-2; D remains ambiguous. The sequence derives from a human donor who was either an allogeneic HSCT recipient or a stem cell or donor lymphocyte infusion donor (not recorded which). It is not recorded whose cells these are; they may come from a transplant donor. The CDR3 sequence is CASSRYNTGELFF. The CDR3 DNA reads TGTGCCAGCTCACGGTACAACACCGGGGAGCTGTTTTTT.